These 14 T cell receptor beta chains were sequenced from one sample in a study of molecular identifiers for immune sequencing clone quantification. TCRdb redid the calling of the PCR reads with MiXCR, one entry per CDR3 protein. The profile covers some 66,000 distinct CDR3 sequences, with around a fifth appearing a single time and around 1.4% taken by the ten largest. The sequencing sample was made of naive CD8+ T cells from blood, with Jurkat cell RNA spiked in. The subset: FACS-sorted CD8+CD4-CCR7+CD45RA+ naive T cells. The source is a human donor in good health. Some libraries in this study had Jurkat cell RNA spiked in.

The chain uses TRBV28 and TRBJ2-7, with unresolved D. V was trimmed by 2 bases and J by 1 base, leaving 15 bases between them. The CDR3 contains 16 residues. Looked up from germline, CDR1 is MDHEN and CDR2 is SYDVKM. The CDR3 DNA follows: TGTGCCAGCAGTTTAGCGGCAGGTCACGCGTCCTACGAGCAGTACTTC. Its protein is CASSLAAGHASYEQYF. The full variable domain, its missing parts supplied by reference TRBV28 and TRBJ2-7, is DVKVTQSSRYLVKRTGEKVFLECVQDMDHENMFWYRQDPGLGLRLIYFSYDVKMKEKGDIPEGYSVSREKKERFSLILESASTNQTSMYLCASSLAAGHASYEQYFGPGTRLTVT.

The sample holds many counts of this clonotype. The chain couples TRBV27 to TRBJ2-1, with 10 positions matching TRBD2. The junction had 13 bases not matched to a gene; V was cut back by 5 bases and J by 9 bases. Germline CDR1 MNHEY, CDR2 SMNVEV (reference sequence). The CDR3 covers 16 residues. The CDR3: CASSPGTSEGRAEQFF. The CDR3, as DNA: TGTGCCAGCAGTCCGGGGACTAGCGAGGGGAGAGCTGAGCAGTTCTTC.

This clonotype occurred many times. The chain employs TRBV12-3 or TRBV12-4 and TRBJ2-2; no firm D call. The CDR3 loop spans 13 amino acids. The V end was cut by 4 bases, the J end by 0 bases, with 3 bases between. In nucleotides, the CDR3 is TGTGCCAGCAGTTCAGCGAACACCGGGGAGCTGTTTTTT. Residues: CASSSANTGELFF.

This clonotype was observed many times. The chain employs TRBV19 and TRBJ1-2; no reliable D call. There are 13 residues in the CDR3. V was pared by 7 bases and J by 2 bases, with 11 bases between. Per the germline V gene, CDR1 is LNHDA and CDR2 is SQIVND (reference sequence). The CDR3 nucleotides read TGTGCCAGTACCCCGTCGGGGAACTATGGCTACACCTTC. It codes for CASTPSGNYGYTF.

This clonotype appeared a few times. CDR3 sequence reads: CASSIPSGGAGDPNTYNEQFF. For the CDR3, the DNA is TGTGCCAGCAGCATACCATCAGGAGGAGCGGGAGACCCCAATACCTACAATGAGCAGTTCTTC. The J gene is TRBJ2-1, the V gene TRBV7-6, with 8 positions matching TRBD2. J lost 2 bases, V lost 5 bases, and 23 bases had no gene match. From germline, CDR1 is SGHVS and CDR2 FNYEAQ. The length of the CDR3 is 21 residues.

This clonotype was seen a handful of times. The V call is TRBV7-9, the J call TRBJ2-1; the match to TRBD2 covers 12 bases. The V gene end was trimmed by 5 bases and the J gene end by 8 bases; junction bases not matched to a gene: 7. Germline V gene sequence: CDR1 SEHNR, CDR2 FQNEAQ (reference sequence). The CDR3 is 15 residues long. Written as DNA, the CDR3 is TGTGCCAGCAGCACGAGACTAGCGGGAGAGGATGAGCAGTTCTTC. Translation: CASSTRLAGEDEQFF.

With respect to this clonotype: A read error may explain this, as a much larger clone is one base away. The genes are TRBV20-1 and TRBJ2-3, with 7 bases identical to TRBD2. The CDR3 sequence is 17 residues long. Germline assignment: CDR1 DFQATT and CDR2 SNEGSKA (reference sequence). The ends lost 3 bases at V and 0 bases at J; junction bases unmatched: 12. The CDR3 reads CSARGGRPSLSTDTQYF. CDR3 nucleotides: TGCAGTGCTAGGGGCGGGAGACCCTCCTTAAGCACAGATACGCAGTATTTT.

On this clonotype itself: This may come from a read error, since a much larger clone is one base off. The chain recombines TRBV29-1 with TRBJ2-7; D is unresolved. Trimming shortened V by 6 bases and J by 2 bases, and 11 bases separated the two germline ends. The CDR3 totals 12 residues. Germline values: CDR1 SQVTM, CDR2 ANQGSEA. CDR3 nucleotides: TGCAGCGTGTGGACCTTAGCCTACGAGCAGTACTTC. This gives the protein CSVWTLAYEQYF.

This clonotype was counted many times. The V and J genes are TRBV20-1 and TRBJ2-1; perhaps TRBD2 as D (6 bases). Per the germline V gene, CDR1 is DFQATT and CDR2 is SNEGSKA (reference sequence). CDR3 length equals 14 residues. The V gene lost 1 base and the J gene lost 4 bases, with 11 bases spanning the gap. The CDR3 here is CSARGLSGYNEQFF. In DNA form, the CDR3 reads TGCAGTGCTAGAGGGCTTAGCGGATACAATGAGCAGTTCTTC.

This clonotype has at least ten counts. This CDR3 reads CASSLGETGELFF. The CDR3 coding sequence is TGTGCCAGCAGTTTAGGGGAAACCGGGGAGCTGTTTTTT. The chain links TRBV12-3 or TRBV12-4 to TRBJ2-2; D remains ambiguous. Trimming removed 1 base from V and 5 bases from J, with 5 bases in between. The CDR3 runs to 13 residues.

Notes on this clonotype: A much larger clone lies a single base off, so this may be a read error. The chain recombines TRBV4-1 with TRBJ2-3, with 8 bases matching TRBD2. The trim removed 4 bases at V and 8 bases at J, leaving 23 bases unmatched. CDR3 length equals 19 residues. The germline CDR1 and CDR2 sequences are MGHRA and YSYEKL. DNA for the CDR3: TGCGCCAGCAGCCTTGTCAATCAGCGACCAGCGGGAGTCGATAGTACGCAGTATTTT. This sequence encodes CASSLVNQRPAGVDSTQYF.

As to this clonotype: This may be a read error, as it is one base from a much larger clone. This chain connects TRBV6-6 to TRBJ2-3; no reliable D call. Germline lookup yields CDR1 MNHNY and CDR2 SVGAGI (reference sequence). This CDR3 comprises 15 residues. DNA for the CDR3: TGTGCCTGCAGTTACTTGATGGGCTCCACAGATACGCAGTATTTT. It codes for CACSYLMGSTDTQYF.

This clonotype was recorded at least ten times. The CDR3 protein is CASSSGNQPQHF. CDR3 sequence (DNA): TGTGCCAGCAGCTCGGGCAATCAGCCCCAGCATTTT. This chain joins TRBV13 and TRBJ1-5; D unresolved. Germline CDR1 PRHDT, CDR2 FYEKMQ (reference sequence). V was shortened by 4 bases and J by 2 bases, with 3 bases between the two germline ends. This CDR3 comprises 12 residues.

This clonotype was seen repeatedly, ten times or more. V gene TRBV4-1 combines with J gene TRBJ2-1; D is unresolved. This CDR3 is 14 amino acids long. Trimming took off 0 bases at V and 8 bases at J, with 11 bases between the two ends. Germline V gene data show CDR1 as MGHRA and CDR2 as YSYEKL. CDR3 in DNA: TGCGCCAGCAGCCAAGATGGTCCCTGGGATGAGCAGTTCTTC. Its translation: CASSQDGPWDEQFF.